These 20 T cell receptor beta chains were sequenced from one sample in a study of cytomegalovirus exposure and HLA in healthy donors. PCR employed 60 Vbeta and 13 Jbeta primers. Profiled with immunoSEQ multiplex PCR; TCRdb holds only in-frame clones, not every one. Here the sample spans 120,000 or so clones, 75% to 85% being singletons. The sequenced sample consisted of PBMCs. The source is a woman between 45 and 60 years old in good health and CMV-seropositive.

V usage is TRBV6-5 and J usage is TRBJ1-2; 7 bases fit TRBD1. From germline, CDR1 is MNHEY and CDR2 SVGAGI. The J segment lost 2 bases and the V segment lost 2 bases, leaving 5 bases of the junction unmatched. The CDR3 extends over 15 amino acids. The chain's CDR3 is CASSYQTGLNYGYTF. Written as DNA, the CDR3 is TGTGCCAGCAGTTACCAGACAGGGTTAAACTATGGCTACACCTTC.

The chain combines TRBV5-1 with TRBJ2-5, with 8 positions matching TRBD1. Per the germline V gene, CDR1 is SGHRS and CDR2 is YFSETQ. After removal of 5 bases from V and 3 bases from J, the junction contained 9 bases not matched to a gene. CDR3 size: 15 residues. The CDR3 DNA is TGCGCCAGCAGGCAAGCAACGGGACAGGAAGAGACCCAGTACTTC. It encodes CASRQATGQEETQYF.

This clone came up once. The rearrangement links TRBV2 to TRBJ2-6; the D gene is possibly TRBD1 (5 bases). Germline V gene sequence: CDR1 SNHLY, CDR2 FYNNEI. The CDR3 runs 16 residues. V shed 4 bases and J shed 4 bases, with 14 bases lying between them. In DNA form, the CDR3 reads TGTGCCAGCAGTGGGGGCAGTTGGGCCGGGGCCAACGTCCTGACTTTC. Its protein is CASSGGSWAGANVLTF.

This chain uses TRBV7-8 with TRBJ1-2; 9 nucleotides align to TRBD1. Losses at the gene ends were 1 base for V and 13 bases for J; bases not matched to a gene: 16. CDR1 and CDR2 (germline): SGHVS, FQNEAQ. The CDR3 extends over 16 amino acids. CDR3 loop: CASSLEILGQGLKSTF. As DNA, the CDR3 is TGTGCCAGCAGCTTAGAAATCTTGGGACAGGGCCTTAAGAGCACCTTC.

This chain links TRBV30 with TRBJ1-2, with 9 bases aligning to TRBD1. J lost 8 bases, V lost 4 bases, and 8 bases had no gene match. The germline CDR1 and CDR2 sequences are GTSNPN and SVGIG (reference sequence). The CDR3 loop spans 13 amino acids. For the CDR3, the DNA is TGTGCCTGGAACCCGGACAGGGGCGTAGGCTACACCTTC. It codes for CAWNPDRGVGYTF.

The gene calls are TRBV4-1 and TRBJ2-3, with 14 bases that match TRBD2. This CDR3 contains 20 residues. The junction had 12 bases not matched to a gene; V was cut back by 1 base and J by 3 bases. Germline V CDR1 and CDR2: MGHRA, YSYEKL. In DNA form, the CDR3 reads TGCGCCAGCAGCCAAGTGGGAACCCCCGGACTAGCGGGAGGTACAGATACGCAGTATTTT. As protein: CASSQVGTPGLAGGTDTQYF.

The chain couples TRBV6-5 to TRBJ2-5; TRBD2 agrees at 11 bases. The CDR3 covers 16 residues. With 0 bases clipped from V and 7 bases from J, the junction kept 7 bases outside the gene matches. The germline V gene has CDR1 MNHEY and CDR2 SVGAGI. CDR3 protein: CASSYSISGGARTQYF. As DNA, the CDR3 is TGTGCCAGCAGTTACTCGATTAGCGGGGGGGCCAGGACCCAGTACTTC.

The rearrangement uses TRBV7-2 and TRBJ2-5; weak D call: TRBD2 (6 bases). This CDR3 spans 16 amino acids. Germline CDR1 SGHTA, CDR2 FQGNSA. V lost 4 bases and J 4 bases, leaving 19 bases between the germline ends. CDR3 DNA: TGTGCCAGCAGCTCCCGGAACCGGGGGTGGATAGAGACCCAGTACTTC. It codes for CASSSRNRGWIETQYF.

CDR3 in DNA: TGTGCCAGCAGCGTAGAACCGGGAGTCGGAGAGACCCAGTACTTC. It translates to CASSVEPGVGETQYF. V usage is TRBV9 and J usage is TRBJ2-5; the D gene is possibly TRBD2 (6 bases). Germline CDR1 SGDLS, CDR2 YYNGEE. This CDR3 has 15 residues. V was clipped by 0 bases and J by 4 bases, with 13 bases between them.

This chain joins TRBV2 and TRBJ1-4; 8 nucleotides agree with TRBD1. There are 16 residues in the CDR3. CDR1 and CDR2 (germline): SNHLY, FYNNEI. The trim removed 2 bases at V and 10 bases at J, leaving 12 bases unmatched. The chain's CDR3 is CASSEPSRGQAGKLFF. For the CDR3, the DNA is TGTGCCAGCAGTGAACCCTCCAGGGGGCAGGCGGGAAAACTGTTTTTT. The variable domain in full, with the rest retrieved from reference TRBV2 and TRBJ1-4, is EPEVTQTPSHQVTQMGQEVILRCVPISNHLYFYWYRQILGQKVEFLVSFYNNEISEKSEIFDDQFSVERPDGSNFTLKIRSTKLEDSAMYFCASSEPSRGQAGKLFFGSGTQLSVL.

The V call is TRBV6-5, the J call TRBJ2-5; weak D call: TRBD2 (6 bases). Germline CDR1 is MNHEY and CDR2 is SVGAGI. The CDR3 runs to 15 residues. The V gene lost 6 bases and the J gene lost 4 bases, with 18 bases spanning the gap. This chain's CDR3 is CASRTLRRGGETQYF. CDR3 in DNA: TGTGCCAGCAGAACACTGAGGAGGGGCGGAGAGACCCAGTACTTC.

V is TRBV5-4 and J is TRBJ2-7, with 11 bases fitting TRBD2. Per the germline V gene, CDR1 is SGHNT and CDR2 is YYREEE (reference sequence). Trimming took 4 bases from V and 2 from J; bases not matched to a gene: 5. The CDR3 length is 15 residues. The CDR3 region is CASSGPSGGTYEQYF. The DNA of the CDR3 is TGTGCCAGCAGCGGCCCTAGCGGGGGGACCTACGAGCAGTACTTC.

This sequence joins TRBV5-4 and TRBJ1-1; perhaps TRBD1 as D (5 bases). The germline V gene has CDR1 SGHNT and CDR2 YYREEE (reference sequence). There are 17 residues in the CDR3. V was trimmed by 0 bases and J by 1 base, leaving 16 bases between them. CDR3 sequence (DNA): TGTGCCAGCAGCTTGGATGGGGGAGGCGGACGGAACACTGAAGCTTTCTTT. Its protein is CASSLDGGGGRNTEAFF.

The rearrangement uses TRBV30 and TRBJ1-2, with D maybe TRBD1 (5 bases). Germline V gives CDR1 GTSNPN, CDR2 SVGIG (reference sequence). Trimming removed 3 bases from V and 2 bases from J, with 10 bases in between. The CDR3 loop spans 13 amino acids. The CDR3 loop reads CAWRDTPNYGYTF. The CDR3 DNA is TGTGCCTGGAGGGACACCCCGAACTATGGCTACACCTTC.

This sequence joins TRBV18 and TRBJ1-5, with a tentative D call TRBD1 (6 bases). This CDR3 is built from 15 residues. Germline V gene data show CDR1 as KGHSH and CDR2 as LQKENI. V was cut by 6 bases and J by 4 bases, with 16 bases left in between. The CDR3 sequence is CASSLARGSNQPQHF. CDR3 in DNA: TGTGCCAGCTCCTTAGCCAGGGGCTCAAATCAGCCCCAGCATTTT.

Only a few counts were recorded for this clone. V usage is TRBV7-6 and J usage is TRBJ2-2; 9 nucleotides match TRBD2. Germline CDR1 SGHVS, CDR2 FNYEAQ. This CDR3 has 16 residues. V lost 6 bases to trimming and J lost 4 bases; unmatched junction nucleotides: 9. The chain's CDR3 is CASRTSGGKGTGELFF. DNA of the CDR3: TGTGCCAGCAGGACAAGCGGGGGGAAGGGCACCGGGGAGCTGTTTTTT.

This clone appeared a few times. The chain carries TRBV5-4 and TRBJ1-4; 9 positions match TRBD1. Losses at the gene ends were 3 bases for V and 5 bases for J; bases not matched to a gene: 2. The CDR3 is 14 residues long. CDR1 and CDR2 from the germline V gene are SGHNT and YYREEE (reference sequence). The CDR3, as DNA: TGTGCCAGCAGCTCGGGACAGGGAAATGAAAAACTGTTTTTT. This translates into CASSSGQGNEKLFF.

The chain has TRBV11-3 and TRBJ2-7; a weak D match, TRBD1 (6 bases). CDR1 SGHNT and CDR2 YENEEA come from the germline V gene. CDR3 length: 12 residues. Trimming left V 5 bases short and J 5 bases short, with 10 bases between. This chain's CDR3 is CASSLQGNEQYF. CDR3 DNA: TGTGCCAGCAGCCTACAGGGAAACGAGCAGTACTTC.

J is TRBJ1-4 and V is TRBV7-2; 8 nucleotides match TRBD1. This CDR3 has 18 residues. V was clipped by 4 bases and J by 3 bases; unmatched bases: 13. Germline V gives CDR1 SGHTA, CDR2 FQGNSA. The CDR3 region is CASSSPFLRDRSNEKLFF. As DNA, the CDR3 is TGTGCCAGCAGCTCCCCCTTCCTCCGGGACAGGTCTAATGAAAAACTGTTTTTT.

The CDR3 loop is CASSPGQGGTDTQYF. In DNA form, the CDR3 reads TGTGCCAGCAGCCCGGGACAGGGAGGTACAGATACGCAGTATTTT. The chain recombines TRBV5-4 with TRBJ2-3; 9 nucleotides line up with TRBD1. CDR1 and CDR2 from the germline V gene are SGHNT and YYREEE (reference sequence). V gave up 4 bases and J gave up 3 bases; unmatched junction bases: 6. The length of the CDR3 is 15 residues. Combining the CDR3 with reference TRBV5-4 and TRBJ2-3 gives the whole variable domain ETGVTQSPTHLIKTRGQQVTLRCSSQSGHNTVSWYQQALGQGPQFIFQYYREEENGRGNFPPRFSGLQFPNYSSELNVNALELDDSALYLCASSPGQGGTDTQYFGPGTRLTVL.